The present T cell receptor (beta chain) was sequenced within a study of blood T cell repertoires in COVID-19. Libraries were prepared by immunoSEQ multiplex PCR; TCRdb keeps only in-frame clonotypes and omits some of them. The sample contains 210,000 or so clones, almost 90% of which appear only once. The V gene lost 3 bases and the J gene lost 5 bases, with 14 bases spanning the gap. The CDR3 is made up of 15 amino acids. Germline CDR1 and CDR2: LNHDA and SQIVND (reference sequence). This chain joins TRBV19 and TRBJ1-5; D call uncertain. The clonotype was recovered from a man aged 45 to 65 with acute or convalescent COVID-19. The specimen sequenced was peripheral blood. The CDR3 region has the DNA TGTGCCAGTAGTATCCTAACCTCCGATGATCAGCCCCAGCATTTT. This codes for CASSILTSDDQPQHF.